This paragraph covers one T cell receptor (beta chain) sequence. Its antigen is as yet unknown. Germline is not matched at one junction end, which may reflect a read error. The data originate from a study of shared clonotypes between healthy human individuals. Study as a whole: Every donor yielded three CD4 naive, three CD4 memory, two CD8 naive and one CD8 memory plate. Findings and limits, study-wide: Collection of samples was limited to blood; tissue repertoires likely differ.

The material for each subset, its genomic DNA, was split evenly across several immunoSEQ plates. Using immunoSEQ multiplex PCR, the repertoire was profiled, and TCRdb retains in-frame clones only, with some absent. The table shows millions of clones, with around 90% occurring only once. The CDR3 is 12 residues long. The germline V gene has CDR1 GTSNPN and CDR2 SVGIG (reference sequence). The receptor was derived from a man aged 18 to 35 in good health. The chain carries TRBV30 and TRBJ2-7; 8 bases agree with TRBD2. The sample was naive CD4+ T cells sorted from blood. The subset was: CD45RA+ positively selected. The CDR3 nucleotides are TGTGCCTGGAGTAATTCGGGGGGGAAGATCGACTTC. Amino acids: CAWSNSGGKIDF.